This T cell receptor beta chain was sequenced in a study of prognosis after radiotherapy for stage I lung cancer. About the study: Adenocarcinoma was the tumor type in 11 to 13 patients, squamous cell carcinoma in six to eight. With a biologically effective dose of at least 100 Gy, radiotherapy took the form of SBRT split into 3 to 5 fractions. Post-radiotherapy, distant metastases were observed in several patients (median 7 months), whereas no significant progression was observed in some 15.

This clonotype was seen ten or more times. Researchers used two-round multiplex PCR to amplify TCR beta CDR3 starting from genomic DNA. During first-round PCR, primers specific to each TRBV and TRBJ gene were used. TCRdb passed the multiplex PCR reads through MiXCR, listing each CDR3 protein once. The sample lists around 17,000 distinct CDR3 sequences; approximately 30% were seen once. The V end was cut by 5 bases, the J end by 13 bases, with 18 bases between. Per the germline V gene, CDR1 is SGHVS and CDR2 is FNYEAQ. This CDR3 is built from 13 residues. Assessment by CT and PET/CT found all patients node-negative, and none had prior chemotherapy, radiotherapy or other malignancies.

The sequenced sample was PBMCs, obtained before or after stereotactic body radiation therapy (not recorded which). The V and J genes are TRBV7-6 and TRBJ2-1, with a tentative D call TRBD2 (6 bases). This TCR was recovered from a donor at least 50 years old with non-small cell lung cancer. CDR3 sequence reads: CASSLRDLGTQFF. CDR3 sequence (DNA): TGTGCCAGCAGCCTAAGGGACCTCGGGACTCAGTTCTTC.